In this sample, the clone carrying this T cell receptor beta chain turned up once. Sequenced by immunoSEQ multiplex PCR; TCRdb stores in-frame clones only, minus some. The table records some 150,000 clones, approximately 94% of them present only once. This record belongs to a study of control samples from healthy donors and cancer patients. Germline loops: CDR1 SGHRS, CDR2 YFSETQ. Trimming cost V 0 bases and J 7 bases; bases outside gene matches: 3. The CDR3 loop spans 15 amino acids. Source material: PBMCs. The source is a man in his sixties with colorectal cancer. This chain links TRBV5-1 with TRBJ2-2; 10 bases map to TRBD1. The CDR3 nucleotides read TGCGCCAGCAGCTTGGGACAGGGGGCTATCGGGGAGCTGTTTTTT. It is translated as CASSLGQGAIGELFF. Filled out from reference TRBV5-1 and TRBJ2-2, the complete variable domain reads KAGVTQTPRYLIKTRGQQVTLSCSPISGHRSVSWYQQTPGQGLQFLFEYFSETQRNKGNFPGRFSGRQFSNSRSEMNVSTLELGDSALYLCASSLGQGAIGELFFGEGSRLTVL.